A selection of T cell receptor beta chains follows, all from one sample in a study of cytomegalovirus exposure and HLA in healthy donors. Profiling relied on immunoSEQ multiplex PCR, and the TCRdb table lists in-frame clones only, not all of them. Among about 190,000 clones, approximately 78% were seen once, and the ten largest hold 13% to 15%. Sequencing was carried out using PBMCs. Source of these receptors: a woman in her twenties or thirties in good health and CMV-seropositive. Each CDR3 is given with its conserved first and last residue. A D gene is named only where the DNA matches it firmly. Size tells how often a clone was seen (once, few, many) or the class of an expanded clone, and some rows leave it out.

D	V	J	size	CDR3	DNA
TRBD1	TRBV2	TRBJ1-5	NA	CASSAGTGKNQPQHF	TGTGCCAGCAGTGCGGGGACAGGGAAAAATCAGCCCCAGCATTTT
NA	TRBV7-9	TRBJ1-1	NA	CASSLVGGNTEAFF	TGTGCCAGCAGCTTAGTGGGGGGGAACACTGAAGCTTTCTTT
TRBD2	TRBV6-5	TRBJ2-7	NA	CASSYSSSGIYEQYF	TGTGCCAGCAGTTACTCCTCTAGCGGGATTTACGAGCAGTACTTC
TRBD2	TRBV4-2	TRBJ2-3	NA	CASSQVSGGHTDTQYF	TGTGCCAGCAGCCAAGTCTCGGGGGGGCACACAGATACGCAGTATTTT
NA	TRBV11-2	TRBJ1-4	NA	CASSLTGRPNEKLFF	TGTGCCAGCAGCTTAACCGGTCGCCCAAATGAAAAACTGTTTTTT
NA	TRBV2	TRBJ2-5	NA	CASSDDGETQYF	TGTGCCAGCAGTGATGACGGGGAGACCCAGTACTTC
TRBD1	TRBV28	TRBJ1-4	NA	CASSFSTGFLLWEKLFF	TGTGCCAGCAGTTTTTCGACAGGGTTTCTTCTATGGGAAAAACTGTTTTTT
TRBD2	TRBV2	TRBJ2-7	NA	CASSDPGLAGVEQYF	TGTGCCAGCAGTGATCCGGGACTAGCGGGAGTCGAGCAGTACTTC
TRBD1	TRBV28	TRBJ1-5	NA	CASRIDRAVGQPQHF	TGTGCCAGCAGAATCGACAGGGCAGTGGGTCAGCCCCAGCATTTT
TRBD2	TRBV4-2	TRBJ2-7	NA	CASSQDSGSSYEQYF	TGTGCCAGCAGCCAAGATAGCGGGAGCTCCTACGAGCAGTACTTC
TRBD1	TRBV7-6	TRBJ1-4	NA	CASSLDREDEKLFF	TGTGCCAGCAGCTTGGACAGGGAGGATGAAAAACTGTTTTTT
NA	TRBV6-5	TRBJ1-2	NA	CASSYGRDYGYTF	TGTGCCAGCAGTTACGGGAGGGACTATGGCTACACCTTC
NA	TRBV5-1	TRBJ2-1	NA	CASSLVPGSSYNEQFF	TGCGCCAGCAGCTTGGTGCCGGGGAGCTCCTACAATGAGCAGTTCTTC
NA	TRBV6-5	TRBJ2-3	NA	CASSLSVGGDTQYF	TGTGCCAGCAGTTTAAGTGTGGGGGGAGATACGCAGTATTTT
NA	TRBV11-2	TRBJ2-2	NA	CASSPLAGELFF	TGTGCCAGCAGCCCGCTGGCAGGGGAGCTGTTTTTT
NA	TRBV7-6	TRBJ1-1	NA	CASSGNPGTEAFF	TGTGCCAGCTCAGGGAACCCAGGCACTGAAGCTTTCTTT
TRBD2	TRBV14	TRBJ2-1	NA	CASSQDRGGRFQSSYNEQFF	TGTGCCAGCAGCCAAGATCGGGGCGGGAGGTTCCAGAGCTCCTACAATGAGCAGTTCTTC
TRBD1	TRBV5-1	TRBJ1-2	few	CASSLDGQGTPDGYTF	TGCGCCAGCAGCTTGGACGGACAGGGTACCCCAGATGGCTACACCTTC
NA	TRBV27	TRBJ1-6	few	CASSLSPTGSSYNSPLHF	TGTGCCAGCAGTCTATCCCCTACAGGGAGCTCCTATAATTCACCCCTCCACTTT
TRBD1	TRBV7-8	TRBJ1-1	NA	CASSLDRGTAFF	TGTGCCAGCAGCCTGGACAGGGGGACCGCTTTCTTT
NA	TRBV7-9	TRBJ1-2	NA	CASSPQLYRGNGYTF	TGTGCCAGCAGCCCCCAACTGTACCGGGGAAATGGCTACACCTTC
NA	TRBV7-9	TRBJ2-5	NA	CASGGETQYF	TGTGCCAGCGGCGGCGAGACCCAGTACTTC
TRBD2	TRBV30	TRBJ2-4	NA	CAWSREGRGIQYF	TGTGCCTGGAGTAGGGAGGGCCGAGGCATTCAGTACTTC
NA	TRBV18	TRBJ2-7	NA	CASSPPSGEQYF	TGTGCCAGCTCACCACCTTCCGGCGAGCAGTACTTC
TRBD2	TRBV4-1	TRBJ2-3	NA	CASSQVATGGLIGTDTQYF	TGCGCCAGCAGCCAAGTTGCAACGGGGGGGCTTATTGGCACAGATACGCAGTATTTT
NA	TRBV5-1	TRBJ1-2	NA	CASSRGRGPYGYTF	TGCGCCAGCAGCCGGGGCAGGGGTCCCTATGGCTACACCTTC
TRBD1	TRBV28	TRBJ1-5	once	CASSTPTGTGEIQPQHF	TGTGCCAGCAGTACCCCGACCGGGACAGGGGAGATCCAGCCCCAGCATTTT